This T cell receptor beta chain was obtained from a study of cytomegalovirus exposure and HLA in healthy donors. Repertoires were generated with immunoSEQ multiplex PCR, while TCRdb's copy carries only in-frame clones and drops some. This sample has 45,000 or so clones, with 93% found just once. In germline, CDR1 is LNHNV, CDR2 YYDKDF (reference sequence). This CDR3 has 14 amino acids. Trimming cost V 2 bases and J 2 bases, with 8 bases left between them. V is TRBV15 and J is TRBJ2-3; D is perhaps TRBD1 (6 bases). This clonotype was sampled from a woman between 18 and 29 years old in good health and CMV-seronegative. The sample consisted of PBMCs. The CDR3, as DNA: TGTGCCACCAGCAGACGGACAGACACAGATACGCAGTATTTT. Its protein product is CATSRRTDTDTQYF. The full variable domain, with the rest looked up from reference TRBV15 and TRBJ2-3, is DAMVIQNPRYQVTQFGKPVTLSCSQTLNHNVMYWYQQKSSQAPKLLFHYYDKDFNNEADTPDNFQSRRPNTSFCFLDIRSPGLGDTAMYLCATSRRTDTDTQYFGPGTRLTVL.